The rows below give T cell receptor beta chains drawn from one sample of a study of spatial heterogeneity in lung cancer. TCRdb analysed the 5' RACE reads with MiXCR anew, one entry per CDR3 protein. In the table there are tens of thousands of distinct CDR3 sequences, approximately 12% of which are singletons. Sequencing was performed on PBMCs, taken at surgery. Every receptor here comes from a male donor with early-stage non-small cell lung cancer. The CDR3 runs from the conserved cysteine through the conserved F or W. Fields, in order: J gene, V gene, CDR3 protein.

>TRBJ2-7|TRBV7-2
CASSPARAEQYF
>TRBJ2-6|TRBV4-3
CASSQPIRGVGANVLTF
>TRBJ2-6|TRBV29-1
CSVGGLAGANVLTF
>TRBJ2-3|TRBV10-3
CAIRTQGGSTDTQYF
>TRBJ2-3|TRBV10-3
CAISESGYSDTQYF
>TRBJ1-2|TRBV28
CASSPPGTVNSGYTF
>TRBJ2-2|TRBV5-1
CASSLAGTITGELFF
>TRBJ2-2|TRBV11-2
CASSTDSAELFF
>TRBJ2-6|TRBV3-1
CASSHGANVLTF
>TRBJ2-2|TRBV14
CASSQVRTPRTGELFF
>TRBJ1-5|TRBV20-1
CSARMTRVQPQHF
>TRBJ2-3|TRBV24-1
CATSEFADTQYF
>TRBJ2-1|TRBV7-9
CASSLEGTSGRNEQFF